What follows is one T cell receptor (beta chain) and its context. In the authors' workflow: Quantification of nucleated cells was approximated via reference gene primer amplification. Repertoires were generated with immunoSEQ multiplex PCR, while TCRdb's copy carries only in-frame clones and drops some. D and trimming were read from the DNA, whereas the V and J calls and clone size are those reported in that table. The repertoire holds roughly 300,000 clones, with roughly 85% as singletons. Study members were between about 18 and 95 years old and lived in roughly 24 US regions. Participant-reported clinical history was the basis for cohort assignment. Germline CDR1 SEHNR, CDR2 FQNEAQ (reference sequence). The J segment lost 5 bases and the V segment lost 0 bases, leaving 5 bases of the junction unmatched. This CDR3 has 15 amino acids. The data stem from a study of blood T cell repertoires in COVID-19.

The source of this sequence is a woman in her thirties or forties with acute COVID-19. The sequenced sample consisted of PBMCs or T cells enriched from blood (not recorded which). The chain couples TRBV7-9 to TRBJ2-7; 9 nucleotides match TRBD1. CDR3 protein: CASSLAGTGRDEQYF. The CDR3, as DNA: TGTGCCAGCAGCTTAGCCGGGACAGGGAGGGACGAGCAGTACTTC.